The present T cell receptor (beta chain) was sequenced within a study of identifying expanded T cells in peripheral blood. CDR1 is SGHRS and CDR2 is YFSETQ in the germline V gene. With 3 bases removed from V and 0 bases from J, the gap between germline ends came to 19 bases. The CDR3 extends over 19 amino acids. Sequencing was performed with immunoSEQ multiplex PCR; in TCRdb, only in-frame clones are kept and a portion is missing. The data contain about 100,000 clones, around 87% of them singletons. The J gene is TRBJ2-6, the V gene TRBV5-1; possibly TRBD2 for D (5 bases). This TCR came from a person aged 18 to 75 in good health. Sequenced sample: blood. The CDR3 nucleotides read TGCGCCAGCAGCTCGTCGTCCGGAGGACGGATCTCTGGGGCCAACGTCCTGACTTTC. Translated, it gives CASSSSSGGRISGANVLTF.